Each of the 5 T cell receptor beta chains below was sequenced from the same sample in a study of vaccination and CD4 T cells after COVID-19. Treatment noted: roughly ten-day PBMC culture with coronavirus spike peptide pools or control peptides (ViraFEST assay). The Oncomine TCR Beta short-read assay was applied to DNA of cultured CD4+ T cells. TCRdb re-called the PCR reads through MiXCR, storing one row per CDR3 protein. The sample has 14,000 to 15,000 distinct CDR3 sequences, 48% seen once; the top ten hold about 14%. What these receptors recognize is not known. Sequencing was done on a sample of CD4+ T cells from blood, cultured in vitro. Every receptor here comes from a human donor who had recovered from COVID-19.

The gene calls are TRBV15 and TRBJ1-5; 8 positions agree with TRBD1. Trimming at V came to 0 bases and at J to 1 base, leaving 8 bases not matched to a gene. The CDR3 has 18 amino acids. The germline CDR1 and CDR2 sequences are LNHNV and YYDKDF (reference sequence). CDR3 in amino acids: CATSREAGGFLSNQPQHF. The CDR3 DNA sequence: TGTGCCACCAGCAGAGAGGCAGGGGGCTTTTTAAGCAATCAGCCCCAGCATTTT.

The genes are TRBV27 and TRBJ1-5; TRBD1 matches 7 bases. V lost 3 bases to trimming and J lost 7 bases; unmatched junction nucleotides: 3. Germline V gene lookup returns CDR1 MNHEY and CDR2 SMNVEV (reference sequence). CDR3 size: 13 residues. The CDR3 region has the DNA TGTGCCAGCAGTTTCCACAGGGGACAGCCCCAGCATTTT. Amino acid sequence: CASSFHRGQPQHF.

The rearrangement joins TRBV5-6 to TRBJ1-1, with TRBD1 identical over 8 bases. The CDR3 sequence is 16 residues long. Germline V gives CDR1 SGHDT, CDR2 YYEEEE. With 4 bases clipped from V and 0 bases from J, the junction kept 8 bases outside the gene matches. The CDR3 DNA reads as TGTGCCAGCAGCCTGTGGGACAGGCCTATGAACACTGAAGCTTTCTTT. Amino acids: CASSLWDRPMNTEAFF.

V and J are TRBV19 and TRBJ1-1; possibly TRBD1 for D (6 bases). Germline V gene lookup returns CDR1 LNHDA and CDR2 SQIVND (reference sequence). The CDR3 is 14 residues long. The V end lost 0 bases, the J end lost 5 bases, and 10 bases lay between the germline ends. The chain's CDR3 is CASSIDRGSTEAFF. The DNA of the CDR3 is TGTGCCAGTAGTATAGACAGGGGAAGTACTGAAGCTTTCTTT. Full variable domain (outside the CDR3, taken from reference TRBV19 and TRBJ1-1): DGGITQSPKYLFRKEGQNVTLSCEQNLNHDAMYWYRQDPGQGLRLIYYSQIVNDFQKGDIAEGYSVSREKKESFPLTVTSAQKNPTAFYLCASSIDRGSTEAFFGQGTRLTVV.

This sequence joins TRBV20-1 and TRBJ1-6; D may be TRBD1 (5 bases). In germline, CDR1 is DFQATT, CDR2 SNEGSKA (reference sequence). The V end lost 6 bases, the J end lost 10 bases, and 16 bases lay between the germline ends. CDR3 length: 13 residues. CDR3 sequence: CSANWGFDSPLHF. In DNA form, the CDR3 reads TGCAGTGCGAATTGGGGGTTCGACTCACCCCTCCACTTT.